The 30 T cell receptor beta chains given below trace back to one sample, sequenced in a study of blood T cell repertoires in COVID-19. The table came from immunoSEQ multiplex PCR; TCRdb's copy has only in-frame clones and leaves some out. The sample carries 300,000 to 350,000 clones, roughly 90% recorded once. Source material: peripheral blood. The receptors were gathered from a woman aged 25 to 39 with COVID-19, enrolled during active disease.

The genes are TRBV10-3 and TRBJ2-7, with D perhaps matching TRBD1 (5 bases). The CDR3 runs 14 residues. Germline CDR1 ENHRY, CDR2 SYGVKD. V shed 3 bases and J shed 2 bases, with 11 bases lying between them. In DNA form, the CDR3 reads TGTGCCATCAGTGACCCTGGACAAGCCTACGAGCAGTACTTC. Protein: CAISDPGQAYEQYF.

This clone was detected only once. This rearrangement joins TRBV6-5 to TRBJ1-2, with 9 bases matching TRBD1. Germline lookup yields CDR1 MNHEY and CDR2 SVGAGI. The CDR3 runs 15 residues. Trimming took 5 bases from V and 8 from J; bases not matched to a gene: 12. CDR3 nucleotides: TGTGCCAGCAGTAGGACAGGGGCAATCCCGGGGGGCTACACCTTC. Its protein is CASSRTGAIPGGYTF.

J is TRBJ2-5 and V is TRBV11-2; TRBD1 matches 8 bases. Germline V gene lookup returns CDR1 SGHAT and CDR2 FQNNGV. This CDR3 spans 16 amino acids. With 4 bases clipped from V and 5 bases from J, the junction kept 12 bases outside the gene matches. In DNA form, the CDR3 reads TGTGCCAGCAGCTCGCGACAGGGGCCATGGACGGAGACCCAGTACTTC. Amino acids: CASSSRQGPWTETQYF.

This clone was recorded only once. The J gene is TRBJ2-7, the V gene TRBV21-1; the DNA was not used to check the table's D call, TRBD2. TRBV21-1 is a pseudogene locus. The CDR3 spans 20 residues. DNA for the CDR3: TGTGCCAGCGTATACAGGTACCCGGGACTAGCGGGAGCCCCCCCCTACGAGCAGTACTTC. Translating gives CASVYRYPGLAGAPPYEQYF.

V usage is TRBV18 and J usage is TRBJ2-2; 8 bases agree with TRBD2. Germline V CDR1 and CDR2: KGHSH, LQKENI. This CDR3 comprises 16 residues. The junction had 4 bases not matched to a gene; V was cut back by 1 base and J by 3 bases. CDR3 bases: TGTGCCAGCTCACCACTCGGGGGGGAATACACCGGGGAGCTGTTTTTT. Encoded protein: CASSPLGGEYTGELFF.

The V gene is TRBV29-1, the J gene TRBJ2-3, with 7 bases fitting TRBD1. Per germline, CDR1 SQVTM and CDR2 ANQGSEA. The CDR3 is 12 amino acids. V lost 7 bases to trimming and J lost 4 bases; unmatched junction nucleotides: 5. CDR3 sequence reads: CSAEQGSDTQYF. The DNA of the CDR3 is TGCAGCGCCGAACAGGGGTCAGATACGCAGTATTTT.

The V and J genes are TRBV10-3 and TRBJ2-7; 9 bases map to TRBD1. Trimming removed 10 bases from V and 3 bases from J; junction bases left unmatched: 13. Germline V lookup: CDR1 ENHRY, CDR2 SYGVKD. CDR3 length: 15 amino acids. CDR3 sequence reads: CANAAGTGNRYEQYF. CDR3 coding DNA: TGTGCCAACGCCGCCGGGACAGGGAACCGCTACGAGCAGTACTTC.

The chain couples TRBV9 to TRBJ1-2; D ambiguous. This CDR3 spans 15 amino acids. CDR1 and CDR2 (germline): SGDLS, YYNGEE. V lost 4 bases to trimming and J lost 2 bases, with 15 bases between them. This CDR3 reads CASSPLSELNYGYTF. The CDR3 nucleotides are TGTGCCAGCAGCCCTCTATCGGAGTTAAACTATGGCTACACCTTC.

The chain joins TRBV7-2 to TRBJ2-4; 8 nucleotides line up with TRBD2. The junction had 4 bases not matched to a gene; V was cut back by 5 bases and J by 4 bases. The CDR3 is 14 residues long. Germline values: CDR1 SGHTA, CDR2 FQGNSA. CDR3 in amino acids: CASSDTSGKNIQYF. CDR3 nucleotide sequence: TGTGCCAGCAGCGATACTAGCGGTAAAAACATTCAGTACTTC.

The rearrangement links TRBV19 to TRBJ2-1, with TRBD2 matching over 11 bases. Trimming took 1 base from V and 8 from J; bases not matched to a gene: 7. In germline, CDR1 is LNHDA, CDR2 SQIVND (reference sequence). This CDR3 is built from 16 residues. CDR3 residues: CASSIVASGRSYEQFF. In nucleotides, the CDR3 is TGTGCCAGTAGTATAGTGGCTAGCGGGAGGAGTTATGAGCAGTTCTTC. Looking up the rest from reference TRBV19 and TRBJ2-1 gives the full variable domain: DGGITQSPKYLFRKEGQNVTLSCEQNLNHDAMYWYRQDPGQGLRLIYYSQIVNDFQKGDIAEGYSVSREKKESFPLTVTSAQKNPTAFYLCASSIVASGRSYEQFFGPGTRLTVL.

The chain has TRBV3-1 (or the pseudogene TRBV3-2) and TRBJ1-2, with 9 bases lining up with TRBD1. There are 13 residues in the CDR3. J gave up 8 bases and V 4 bases, and 5 bases lay outside the gene matches. CDR1 and CDR2 from the germline V gene are LGHDT and YNNKEL (reference sequence). CDR3 amino acids: CASSRTGELGYTF. The CDR3 DNA is TGTGCCAGCAGCCGGACAGGGGAATTGGGCTACACCTTC.

The chain has TRBV7-9 and TRBJ2-7, with D possibly being TRBD1 (6 bases). The germline CDR1 and CDR2 sequences are SEHNR and FQNEAQ (reference sequence). Trimming pared 5 bases from V and 3 bases from J, leaving 14 bases between. The CDR3 covers 14 residues. This chain's CDR3 is CASSHRLQGYEQYF. For the CDR3, the DNA is TGTGCCAGCAGCCACCGGCTACAGGGCTACGAGCAGTACTTC.

This clone was detected a few times. The chain employs TRBV27 and TRBJ1-2; 7 nucleotides match TRBD1. J was trimmed by 8 bases and V by 4 bases; bases with no gene match: 4. Germline values: CDR1 MNHEY, CDR2 SMNVEV (reference sequence). The CDR3 totals 12 residues. The CDR3 protein is CASSSGGYGYTF. In DNA form, the CDR3 reads TGTGCCAGCAGTTCAGGGGGATACGGCTACACCTTC.

V is TRBV7-8 and J is TRBJ2-7; 9 bases are shared with TRBD1. J lost 3 bases, V lost 5 bases, and 8 bases had no gene match. Germline V gene sequence: CDR1 SGHVS, CDR2 FQNEAQ. There are 15 residues in the CDR3. The CDR3 reads CASSVTPDRGYEQYF. The CDR3 bases are TGTGCCAGCAGCGTTACCCCGGACAGGGGCTACGAGCAGTACTTC.

The rearrangement links TRBV5-5 to TRBJ2-1; D is possibly TRBD2 (5 bases). This CDR3 is 14 amino acids long. Between the trimmed V and J ends, which lost 0 bases and 9 bases, there was a span of 13 bases. Germline V lookup: CDR1 SGHKS, CDR2 YYEKEE (reference sequence). CDR3 in DNA: TGTGCCAGCAGCTTGGTCCTAGCCTCTTCTGAGCAGTTCTTC. Its translation: CASSLVLASSEQFF.

This chain connects TRBV28 to TRBJ2-7; 9 bases are a match to TRBD1. CDR1 MDHEN and CDR2 SYDVKM come from the germline V gene. The CDR3 loop spans 13 amino acids. V trimming: 6 bases; J trimming: 2 bases; junction bases outside the gene matches: 2. The CDR3 region has the DNA TGTGCCAGCAGGGGACAGGGAACCTACGAGCAGTACTTC. This sequence encodes CASRGQGTYEQYF.

The chain has TRBV28 and TRBJ2-3; 12 bases agree with TRBD2. J lost 3 bases, V lost 7 bases, and 2 bases had no gene match. CDR1 is MDHEN, CDR2 SYDVKM, per germline. The CDR3 contains 14 residues. CDR3 sequence reads: CASMTSGRTDTQYF. The DNA of the CDR3 is TGTGCCAGCATGACTAGCGGGAGAACAGATACGCAGTATTTT.

V usage is TRBV4-1 and J usage is TRBJ1-5; D is perhaps TRBD1 (6 bases). V was trimmed by 5 bases and J by 5 bases, leaving 13 bases between them. Germline CDR1 MGHRA, CDR2 YSYEKL. The CDR3 extends over 14 amino acids. The CDR3 sequence: CASSAGTNDQPQHF. In DNA, the CDR3 is TGCGCCAGCAGCGCCGGGACAAACGATCAGCCCCAGCATTTT.

The chain carries TRBV6-5 and TRBJ2-7, with D possibly TRBD1 on 5 matching bases. From germline, CDR1 is MNHEY and CDR2 SVGAGI. CDR3 length: 13 residues. V lost 6 bases and J 3 bases, leaving 12 bases between the germline ends. The CDR3 protein is CASRGQGLYEQYF. For the CDR3, the DNA is TGTGCCAGCAGGGGCCAGGGCCTCTACGAGCAGTACTTC.

V is TRBV7-9 and J is TRBJ2-3, with 9 bases identical to TRBD1. The germline gives CDR1 SEHNR, CDR2 FQNEAQ (reference sequence). V gave up 4 bases and J gave up 3 bases; unmatched junction bases: 5. The CDR3 runs to 15 residues. The CDR3 protein is CASSWPGQGTDTQYF. In DNA, the CDR3 is TGTGCCAGCAGCTGGCCGGGACAGGGAACAGATACGCAGTATTTT.

This chain connects TRBV19 to TRBJ1-5; TRBD1 might be the D (6 bases). V dropped 6 bases and J dropped 0 bases, with 12 bases sitting between them. Germline V lookup: CDR1 LNHDA, CDR2 SQIVND (reference sequence). The CDR3 consists of 15 residues. This chain's CDR3 is CASSPGVYSNQPQHF. CDR3 coding DNA: TGTGCCAGTAGCCCAGGGGTTTATAGCAATCAGCCCCAGCATTTT.

V gene TRBV2 combines with J gene TRBJ1-4; a possible D gene is TRBD1 (6 bases). The germline V gene has CDR1 SNHLY and CDR2 FYNNEI. The CDR3 has 12 residues. The V end lost 8 bases, the J end lost 8 bases, and 12 bases lay between the germline ends. CDR3 loop: CASVGAGEKLFF. CDR3 nucleotide sequence: TGTGCCAGCGTGGGGGCAGGCGAAAAACTGTTTTTT.

V usage is TRBV5-5 and J usage is TRBJ1-2; a possible D gene is TRBD1 (5 bases). Germline V lookup: CDR1 SGHKS, CDR2 YYEKEE (reference sequence). The V and J ends lost 1 base and 0 bases respectively, with 10 bases between them. The CDR3 has 15 residues. This CDR3 is CASSLSGQTNYGYTF. CDR3 in DNA: TGTGCCAGCAGCTTGTCAGGGCAGACTAACTATGGCTACACCTTC.

V usage is TRBV28 and J usage is TRBJ2-1; 7 bases align to TRBD1. V was pared by 6 bases and J by 4 bases, with 12 bases of the junction left unmatched. The CDR3 has 16 residues. CDR1 MDHEN and CDR2 SYDVKM come from the germline V gene. This CDR3 reads CASRDPGQSFYNEQFF. DNA of the CDR3: TGTGCCAGCAGGGACCCGGGACAGAGTTTTTACAATGAGCAGTTCTTC.

V usage is TRBV9 and J usage is TRBJ2-2; no firm D call. Germline-derived CDR1 and CDR2 are SGDLS and YYNGEE. Trimming cost V 4 bases and J 5 bases, with 9 bases left between them. This CDR3 has 13 residues. The CDR3 coding sequence is TGTGCCAGCAGCCCCCGCCGGACCGGGGAGCTGTTTTTT. This encodes CASSPRRTGELFF.

The rearrangement joins TRBV27 to TRBJ2-7; D possibly corresponds to TRBD1 (6 bases). V was shortened by 4 bases and J by 5 bases, with 12 bases between the two germline ends. The CDR3 runs 13 residues. Per germline, CDR1 MNHEY and CDR2 SMNVEV (reference sequence). The chain's CDR3 is CASSSAQGHEQYF. The CDR3 DNA sequence: TGTGCCAGCAGTTCCGCACAGGGACACGAGCAGTACTTC.

The chain couples TRBV6-6 to TRBJ1-5; tentatively, D is TRBD1 (5 bases). With 5 bases removed from V and 11 bases from J, the gap between germline ends came to 16 bases. Looked up from germline, CDR1 is MNHNY and CDR2 is SVGAGI (reference sequence). This CDR3 is built from 13 residues. CDR3: CASSPTGQEAQHF. The DNA for the CDR3 is TGTGCCAGCAGTCCAACCGGACAAGAGGCCCAGCATTTT.

V usage is TRBV30 and J usage is TRBJ2-2, with 8 bases that match TRBD1. The CDR3 is 15 residues long. In germline, CDR1 is GTSNPN, CDR2 SVGIG (reference sequence). With V trimmed by 0 bases and J by 6 bases, 6 bases remained unmatched. This CDR3 reads CAWSVLDRVAGELFF. The DNA for the CDR3 is TGTGCCTGGAGTGTTTTGGACAGGGTTGCCGGGGAGCTGTTTTTT.

The gene calls are TRBV19 and TRBJ2-3; 10 bases match TRBD2. V lost 7 bases and J lost 5; bases outside the gene matches: 9. There are 15 residues in the CDR3. Germline V lookup: CDR1 LNHDA, CDR2 SQIVND (reference sequence). The DNA of the CDR3 is TGTGCCAGTAAACGGAGCGGGAGGGCCTTAGATACGCAGTATTTT. Translated: CASKRSGRALDTQYF.

The V gene is TRBV7-8, the J gene TRBJ1-1; possibly TRBD1 for D (5 bases). Germline values: CDR1 SGHVS, CDR2 FQNEAQ. The CDR3 covers 13 residues. Deletions cut 1 base from V and 4 bases from J, with 7 bases between. CDR3 sequence (DNA): TGTGCCAGCAGCTTAGGGCAGGGCACTGAAGCTTTCTTT. Protein product: CASSLGQGTEAFF.